Following are 32 T cell receptor beta chains from one sample sequenced in a study of shared clonotypes between healthy human individuals (dated by TCRdb to 2020 to 2022). CD8 naive samples were CD45RO-negative cells positively selected for CCR7, giving a CD45RA+CCR7+ population that excluded TemRA cells. Library creation used the immunoSEQ multiplex PCR assay. The immuneACCESS repertoire file appears here via TCRdb, limited to in-frame rearrangements. These files lack a portion of the clones; in checked studies, under half of the deficit traces to unresolved V genes, and the cause of the others is not known. For this sample the table gives more than 2 million clones, of which approximately 94% were detected only once. Of the sample, roughly 1% is held by the ten largest clones. The sequencing sample was made of naive CD8+ T cells sorted from blood. Read against the paper, the sample's cell subset or site label means: CD45RA+CCR7+. The receptors come from a man aged 18-30 years in good health.

V is TRBV9 and J is TRBJ2-5; TRBD1 matches at 7 bases. The CDR3 consists of 15 residues. V shed 0 bases, J shed 3 bases, and the junction held 5 bases outside the gene matches. The V gene's germline CDR1 is SGDLS and CDR2 YYNGEE. The CDR3 protein is CASSVGQGVEETQYF. CDR3 nucleotides: TGTGCCAGCAGCGTAGGACAGGGAGTAGAAGAGACCCAGTACTTC.

This sequence joins TRBV7-9 and TRBJ2-7, with D perhaps TRBD1 (6 bases). The CDR3 totals 15 residues. The V gene lost 1 base and the J gene lost 1 base, with 11 bases spanning the gap. Germline CDR1 is SEHNR and CDR2 is FQNEAQ (reference sequence). The chain's CDR3 is CASSLGGQFSYEQYF. The CDR3 nucleotides read TGTGCCAGCAGCTTAGGCGGACAGTTTTCCTACGAGCAGTACTTC.

This chain uses TRBV4-3 with TRBJ1-1; tentative D call: TRBD1 (6 bases). V dropped 0 bases and J dropped 1 base, with 18 bases sitting between them. This CDR3 has 18 amino acids. Germline V gives CDR1 LGHNA, CDR2 YSLEER. The CDR3 nucleotides are TGCGCCAGCAGCCAAGAGGCGACAGGCGTCGGGGAGAACACTGAAGCTTTCTTT. Protein product: CASSQEATGVGENTEAFF.

On this clone itself: Additional DNA sequences in this sample encode the identical CDR3. V usage is TRBV27 and J usage is TRBJ1-6; the match to TRBD1 covers 7 bases. Trimming removed 4 bases from V and 10 bases from J; junction bases left unmatched: 7. Per the germline V gene, CDR1 is MNHEY and CDR2 is SMNVEV (reference sequence). This CDR3 spans 14 amino acids. CDR3 amino acids: CASSSTGSGSPLHF. The CDR3 DNA is TGTGCCAGCAGTTCGACAGGGAGTGGGTCACCCCTCCACTTT.

The rearrangement links TRBV5-8 to TRBJ1-2; 7 bases line up with TRBD1. Germline CDR1 reads SGHTS; CDR2 reads YDEGEE. With 1 base clipped from V and 6 bases from J, the junction kept 6 bases outside the gene matches. This CDR3 spans 14 amino acids. The CDR3 reads CASSLIQGIHGYTF. DNA for the CDR3: TGTGCCAGCAGCTTGATACAGGGGATCCATGGCTACACCTTC. The full variable domain, its missing parts supplied by reference TRBV5-8 and TRBJ1-2, is EAGVTQSPTHLIKTRGQQATLRCSPISGHTSVYWYQQALGLGLQFLLWYDEGEERNRGNFPPRFSGRQFPNYSSELNVNALELEDSALYLCASSLIQGIHGYTFGSGTRLTVV.

The chain carries TRBV19 and TRBJ1-5, with a possible D match to TRBD1 (5 bases). The CDR3 consists of 15 residues. Per the germline V gene, CDR1 is LNHDA and CDR2 is SQIVND (reference sequence). Trimming removed 1 base at V and 2 bases at J, with 9 bases between. CDR3: CASSIAGFGNQPQHF. The CDR3 coding sequence is TGTGCCAGTAGTATAGCAGGGTTCGGCAATCAGCCCCAGCATTTT.

Turning to this clone: This may come from a read error, since a much larger clone is one base off. This specimen includes other DNA sequences encoding the same CDR3. The V gene is TRBV5-6, the J gene TRBJ1-1, with D hard to call. CDR3 length: 13 residues. Germline V gene data show CDR1 as SGHDT and CDR2 as YYEEEE. Trimming took 2 bases from V and 4 from J, leaving 9 bases between them. CDR3 bases: TGTGCCAGCAGCTTAGGAGGGAGCACTGAAGCTTTCTTT. Its protein is CASSLGGSTEAFF.

The chain carries TRBV6-5 and TRBJ2-3; no reliable D call. This CDR3 has 14 residues. Germline V gives CDR1 MNHEY, CDR2 SVGAGI. V was clipped by 1 base and J by 6 bases, with 11 bases between them. The CDR3 DNA reads as TGTGCCAGCAGTTACTTGGCCCATGGGGATACGCAGTATTTT. Protein product: CASSYLAHGDTQYF.

With regard to this clone: In the same sample, other DNA sequences code for this CDR3. The chain is built from TRBV4-3 and TRBJ2-7, with TRBD1 matching 7 bases. V was pared by 0 bases and J by 0 bases, with 5 bases of the junction left unmatched. The CDR3 sequence is 16 residues long. The germline V gene encodes CDR1 LGHNA and CDR2 YSLEER. This chain's CDR3 is CASSQDRTGFSYEQYF. CDR3 coding DNA: TGCGCCAGCAGCCAAGATAGGACAGGCTTCTCCTACGAGCAGTACTTC.

The V call is TRBV27, the J call TRBJ2-2, with TRBD1 matching 8 bases. V was pared by 5 bases and J by 6 bases, with 5 bases of the junction left unmatched. The CDR3 consists of 14 residues. Germline lookup yields CDR1 MNHEY and CDR2 SMNVEV (reference sequence). Written as DNA, the CDR3 is TGTGCCAGCAGTAAGACAGGGGCGGCCGGGGAGCTGTTTTTT. Protein: CASSKTGAAGELFF.

The chain carries TRBV5-6 and TRBJ2-2, with a possible D match to TRBD2 (5 bases). Germline V gene sequence: CDR1 SGHDT, CDR2 YYEEEE. The CDR3 totals 16 residues. V was trimmed by 0 bases and J by 5 bases, leaving 14 bases between them. As DNA, the CDR3 is TGTGCCAGCAGCTTGGGTGAGGAGTGGACTACCGGGGAGCTGTTTTTT. This translates into CASSLGEEWTTGELFF.

CDR3 nucleotide sequence: TGTGCCAGCACCGTATCCGGGGCTGCAGATACGCAGTATTTT. It translates to CASTVSGAADTQYF. The J gene is TRBJ2-3, the V gene TRBV6-5, with D possibly being TRBD1 or TRBD2 (5 bases each). Trimming took 7 bases from V and 4 from J, leaving 15 bases between them. The CDR3 is 14 residues long. Germline lookup yields CDR1 MNHEY and CDR2 SVGAGI.

The chain couples TRBV27 to TRBJ2-7; D may be TRBD2 (6 bases). From germline, CDR1 is MNHEY and CDR2 SMNVEV (reference sequence). V was shortened by 5 bases and J by 1 base, with 15 bases between the two germline ends. This CDR3 has 15 amino acids. The CDR3 DNA reads TGTGCCAGCAGTCTAGGGCCTGGGAGGTCCTACGAGCAGTACTTC. Protein: CASSLGPGRSYEQYF.

This chain joins TRBV7-8 and TRBJ2-2; 7 bases are shared with TRBD2. The CDR3 extends over 16 amino acids. The V segment lost 0 bases and the J segment 7 bases; nucleotides outside the gene matches: 8. Germline V gene data show CDR1 as SGHVS and CDR2 as FQNEAQ. The CDR3 spells CASSLAGSGNSGELFF. The CDR3 region has the DNA TGTGCCAGCAGCTTAGCTGGCAGCGGGAATAGCGGGGAGCTGTTTTTT.

This chain links TRBV27 with TRBJ2-1, with TRBD2 identical over 14 bases. Losses at the gene ends were 1 base for V and 6 bases for J; bases not matched to a gene: 5. This CDR3 has 17 residues. Germline-derived CDR1 and CDR2 are MNHEY and SMNVEV (reference sequence). The CDR3 DNA is TGTGCCAGCAGTTTATGGGGACTAGCGGGAGTTACCAATGAGCAGTTCTTC. It yields the protein CASSLWGLAGVTNEQFF.

The chain is built from TRBV11-2 and TRBJ1-1; D remains ambiguous. The CDR3 is made up of 16 amino acids. Trimming removed 0 bases from V and 1 base from J, with 12 bases in between. The V gene's germline CDR1 is SGHAT and CDR2 FQNNGV. CDR3 coding DNA: TGTGCCAGCAGCTTAGAGATTGGACTTGAGAACACTGAAGCTTTCTTT. This gives the protein CASSLEIGLENTEAFF.

The CDR3 here is CASSMLSGDTQYF. The CDR3 DNA follows: TGTGCCAGTAGTATGCTGTCGGGGGATACGCAGTATTTT. J is TRBJ2-3 and V is TRBV19, with D tentatively TRBD2 (5 bases). The length of the CDR3 is 13 residues. Trimming took 3 bases from V and 6 from J, leaving 10 bases between them. Germline V lookup: CDR1 LNHDA, CDR2 SQIVND (reference sequence).

V is TRBV5-4 and J is TRBJ2-7; D assignment may be TRBD1 or TRBD2 (7 bases each). The germline V gene encodes CDR1 SGHNT and CDR2 YYREEE (reference sequence). V lost 0 bases and J lost 6, with 13 bases in between. The CDR3 contains 14 residues. This CDR3 reads CASSLAPGGGEQYF. DNA of the CDR3: TGTGCCAGCAGCTTGGCCCCAGGGGGGGGCGAGCAGTACTTC. The full variable domain, in which reference TRBV5-4 and TRBJ2-7 provide the parts outside the CDR3, is ETGVTQSPTHLIKTRGQQVTLRCSSQSGHNTVSWYQQALGQGPQFIFQYYREEENGRGNFPPRFSGLQFPNYSSELNVNALELDDSALYLCASSLAPGGGEQYFGPGTRLTVT.

This clone was seen once. V and J are TRBV5-1 and TRBJ1-2; 7 positions match TRBD1. The CDR3 length is 14 residues. With V trimmed by 4 bases and J by 8 bases, 11 bases remained unmatched. CDR1 SGHRS and CDR2 YFSETQ come from the germline V gene. In DNA form, the CDR3 reads TGCGCCAGCAGCCCCCCGACAGGGTTAGGCGGCTACACCTTC. This sequence encodes CASSPPTGLGGYTF.

The CDR3 sequence: CASSTEISNQPQHF. The CDR3 DNA reads TGTGCCAGCAGCACCGAGATTAGCAATCAGCCCCAGCATTTT. The gene calls are TRBV11-2 and TRBJ1-5; D is unresolved. Trimming left V 5 bases short and J 0 bases short, with 8 bases between. This CDR3 spans 14 amino acids. The germline V gene encodes CDR1 SGHAT and CDR2 FQNNGV.

In DNA, the CDR3 is TGCGCCAGCAGCCAAGTAGGACAGGGGTCAGCGGGGGAGCTGTTTTTT. Translating it yields CASSQVGQGSAGELFF. The chain links TRBV4-1 to TRBJ2-2; 9 bases map to TRBD1. CDR1 is MGHRA, CDR2 YSYEKL, per germline. The V and J ends lost 1 base and 8 bases, in that order; junction bases with no gene match: 8. The CDR3 is 16 residues long.

This chain connects TRBV7-8 to TRBJ1-5; D is uncertain. Trimming removed 5 bases from V and 3 bases from J, with 11 bases in between. The CDR3 length is 14 residues. Germline V gene sequence: CDR1 SGHVS, CDR2 FQNEAQ. CDR3 region: CASSHGSSNQPQHF. CDR3 sequence (DNA): TGTGCCAGCAGCCATGGGTCCTCCAATCAGCCCCAGCATTTT.

V usage is TRBV9 and J usage is TRBJ1-1; D uncertain. Germline values: CDR1 SGDLS, CDR2 YYNGEE. The length of the CDR3 is 14 residues. V was cut by 6 bases and J by 1 base, with 13 bases left in between. The CDR3 reads CASTAPPGNTEAFF. The CDR3 DNA sequence: TGTGCCAGCACCGCCCCCCCGGGGAACACTGAAGCTTTCTTT. Full variable domain (rest looked up from reference TRBV9 and TRBJ1-1): DSGVTQTPKHLITATGQRVTLRCSPRSGDLSVYWYQQSLDQGLQFLIQYYNGEERAKGNILERFSAQQFPDLHSELNLSSLELGDSALYFCASTAPPGNTEAFFGQGTRLTVV.

This clone was seen just once. V gene TRBV5-6 combines with J gene TRBJ1-2; D call uncertain. The CDR3 contains 14 residues. CDR1 and CDR2 (germline): SGHDT, YYEEEE. Trimming took off 0 bases at V and 4 bases at J, with 10 bases between the two ends. The CDR3 DNA is TGTGCCAGCAGCTTGGGAGGTTCCAGCTATGGCTACACCTTC. Protein sequence: CASSLGGSSYGYTF.

In this sample, this clone turned up once. The chain is built from TRBV7-9 and TRBJ2-7, with 7 bases matching TRBD1. This CDR3 is 18 amino acids long. The germline V gene has CDR1 SEHNR and CDR2 FQNEAQ (reference sequence). After removal of 3 bases from V and 3 bases from J, the junction contained 17 bases not matched to a gene. This CDR3 is CASSFQNRDSFADYEQYF. CDR3 coding DNA: TGTGCCAGCAGCTTCCAGAACCGGGACAGTTTTGCGGACTACGAGCAGTACTTC.

The chain recombines TRBV11-2 with TRBJ2-3, with D maybe TRBD2 (5 bases). There are 14 residues in the CDR3. The germline V gene has CDR1 SGHAT and CDR2 FQNNGV. V lost 3 bases to trimming and J lost 2 bases, with 9 bases between them. This CDR3 reads CASSFTGVTDTQYF. CDR3 coding DNA: TGTGCCAGCAGCTTTACCGGGGTCACAGATACGCAGTATTTT.

The V call is TRBV7-8, the J call TRBJ1-2; D not resolved. This CDR3 contains 15 residues. The V end was cut by 5 bases, the J end by 4 bases, with 17 bases between. Germline V lookup: CDR1 SGHVS, CDR2 FQNEAQ. The CDR3 sequence is CASSPAGVSGYGYTF. In DNA, the CDR3 is TGTGCCAGCAGCCCGGCCGGGGTCTCGGGCTATGGCTACACCTTC.

The chain joins TRBV4-3 to TRBJ2-7, with D possibly being TRBD1 (6 bases). V lost 0 bases to trimming and J lost 4 bases, with 19 bases between them. The CDR3 runs to 17 residues. Germline V gene lookup returns CDR1 LGHNA and CDR2 YSLEER. The CDR3 DNA reads as TGCGCCAGCAGCCAAGATGTTATAGGGGGTTCAAGTTACGAGCAGTACTTC. It specifies CASSQDVIGGSSYEQYF.

The chain joins TRBV28 to TRBJ2-2; the match to TRBD2 covers 13 bases. The CDR3 contains 15 residues. Germline trimming cut 6 bases from V and 4 bases from J; bases unmatched to any gene: 2. Looked up from germline, CDR1 is MDHEN and CDR2 is SYDVKM. The CDR3 region is CASSGTSGVTGELFF. In DNA form, the CDR3 reads TGTGCCAGCAGCGGGACTAGCGGGGTCACCGGGGAGCTGTTTTTT.

This clone was seen just once. The rearrangement uses TRBV28 and TRBJ2-2, with TRBD2 as a possible D gene (6 bases). Trimming removed 5 bases at V and 7 bases at J, with 20 bases between. This CDR3 is built from 16 residues. Looked up from germline, CDR1 is MDHEN and CDR2 is SYDVKM. In nucleotides, the CDR3 is TGTGCCAGCAGTCCCCGGCTAGCGTATCTGGGCGGGGAGCTGTTTTTT. Translated: CASSPRLAYLGGELFF. Supplemented by reference TRBV28 and TRBJ2-2, the full variable domain reads DVKVTQSSRYLVKRTGEKVFLECVQDMDHENMFWYRQDPGLGLRLIYFSYDVKMKEKGDIPEGYSVSREKKERFSLILESASTNQTSMYLCASSPRLAYLGGELFFGEGSRLTVL.

The V gene is TRBV5-5, the J gene TRBJ1-3; possible D gene TRBD1, 6 bases. Germline V lookup: CDR1 SGHKS, CDR2 YYEKEE (reference sequence). Trimming took 2 bases from V and 0 from J, leaving 15 bases between them. The CDR3 contains 17 residues. This CDR3 reads CASSFDGRGDSGNTIYF. Here the CDR3 DNA reads TGTGCCAGCAGCTTCGACGGCAGGGGAGACTCTGGAAACACCATATATTTT.

The chain has TRBV12-5 and TRBJ2-3; D may be TRBD2 (5 bases). Trimming removed 4 bases at V and 5 bases at J, with 10 bases between. Germline V gene sequence: CDR1 LGHNT, CDR2 FRNRAP. The CDR3 is 13 amino acids. CDR3: CASGSDFGDTQYF. The CDR3 region has the DNA TGTGCTAGTGGTTCGGACTTTGGAGATACGCAGTATTTT.